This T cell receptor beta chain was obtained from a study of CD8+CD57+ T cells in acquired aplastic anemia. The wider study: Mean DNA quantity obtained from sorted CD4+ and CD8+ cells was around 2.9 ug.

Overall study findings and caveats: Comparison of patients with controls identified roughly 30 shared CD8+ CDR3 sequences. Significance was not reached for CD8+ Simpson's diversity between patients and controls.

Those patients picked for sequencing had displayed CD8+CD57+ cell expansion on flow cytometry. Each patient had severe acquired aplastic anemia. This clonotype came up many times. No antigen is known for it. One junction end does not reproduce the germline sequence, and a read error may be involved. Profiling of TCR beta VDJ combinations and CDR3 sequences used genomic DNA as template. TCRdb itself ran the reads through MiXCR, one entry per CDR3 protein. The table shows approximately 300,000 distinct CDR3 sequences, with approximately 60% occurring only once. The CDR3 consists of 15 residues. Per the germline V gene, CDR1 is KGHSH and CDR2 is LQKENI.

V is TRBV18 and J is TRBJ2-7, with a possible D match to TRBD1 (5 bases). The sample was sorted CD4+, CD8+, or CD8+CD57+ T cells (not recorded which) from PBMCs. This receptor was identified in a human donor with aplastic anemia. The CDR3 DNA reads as TGTGCCAGCTCACCACCCTGGGGCCGCTCCTCCGAGCAGTACTTC. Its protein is CASSPPWGRSSEQYF.